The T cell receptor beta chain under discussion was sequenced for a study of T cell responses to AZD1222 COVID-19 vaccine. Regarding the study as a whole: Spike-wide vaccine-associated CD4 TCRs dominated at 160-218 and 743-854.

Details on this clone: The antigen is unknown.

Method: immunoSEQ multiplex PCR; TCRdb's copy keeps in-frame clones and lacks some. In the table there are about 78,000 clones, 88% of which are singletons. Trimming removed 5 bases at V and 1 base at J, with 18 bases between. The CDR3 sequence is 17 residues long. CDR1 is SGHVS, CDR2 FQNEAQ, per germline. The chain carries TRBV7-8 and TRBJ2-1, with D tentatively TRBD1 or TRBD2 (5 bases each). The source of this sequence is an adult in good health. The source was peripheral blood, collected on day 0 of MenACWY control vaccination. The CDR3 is CASSPPTGTQSYNEQFF. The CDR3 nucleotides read TGTGCCAGCAGCCCCCCAACCGGGACCCAGTCCTACAATGAGCAGTTCTTC. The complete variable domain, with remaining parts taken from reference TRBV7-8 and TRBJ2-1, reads GAGVSQSPRYKVAKRGQDVALRCDPISGHVSLFWYQQALGQGPEFLTYFQNEAQLDKSGLPSDRFFAERPEGSVSTLKIQRTQQEDSAVYLCASSPPTGTQSYNEQFFGPGTRLTVL.